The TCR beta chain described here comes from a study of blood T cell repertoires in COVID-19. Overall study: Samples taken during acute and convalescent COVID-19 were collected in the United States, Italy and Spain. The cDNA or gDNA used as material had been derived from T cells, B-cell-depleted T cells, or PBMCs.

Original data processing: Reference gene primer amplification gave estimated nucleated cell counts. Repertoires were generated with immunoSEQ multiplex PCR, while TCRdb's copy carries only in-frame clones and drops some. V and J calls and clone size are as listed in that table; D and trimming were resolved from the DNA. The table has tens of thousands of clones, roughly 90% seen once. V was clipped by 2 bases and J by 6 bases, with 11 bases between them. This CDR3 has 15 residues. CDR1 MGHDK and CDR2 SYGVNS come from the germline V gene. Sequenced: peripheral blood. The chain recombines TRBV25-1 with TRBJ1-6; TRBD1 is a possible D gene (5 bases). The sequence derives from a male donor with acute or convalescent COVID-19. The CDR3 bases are TGTGCCAGCAGTGAACTCGTTCAGGGTAATTCACCCCTCCACTTT. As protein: CASSELVQGNSPLHF.